What follows is one T cell receptor beta chain and its context. The source of the sample is a study of glioma-infiltrating T cells after dendritic cell vaccination. Method: immunoSEQ multiplex PCR; TCRdb's copy keeps in-frame clones and lacks some. Of tens of thousands of clones listed, 82% are singletons. This CDR3 spans 15 amino acids. The germline V gene has CDR1 MNHEY and CDR2 SMNVEV (reference sequence). V gave up 2 bases and J gave up 4 bases, with 15 bases separating them. The chain joins TRBV27 to TRBJ2-7; D is possibly TRBD2 (7 bases). The sample consisted of blood, taken before dendritic cell vaccination. The TCR was taken from a human donor with glioblastoma. The CDR3 here is CASSLRIGGGYEQYF. CDR3 in DNA: TGTGCCAGCAGTTTAAGAATAGGGGGGGGATACGAGCAGTACTTC.